This T cell receptor beta chain was sequenced during a study of early stage breast cancer tumors. Study-level information: Of around 16 invasive breast tumors, more than nine were hormone receptor-positive, HER2-negative. General study findings and limits: Tumors had about 2.4-fold higher T cell density and higher clonality than adjacent normal breast tissue. Blood repertoires resembled normal breast more than tumor.

Each sample had two DNA replicates, about 0.47 ug blood or roughly 1.6 ug tissue. TCRdb keeps only in-frame clones here, not all; method: immunoSEQ multiplex PCR. The sample carries 45,000 to 60,000 clones, about 83% recorded once. Germline CDR1 ENHRY, CDR2 SYGVKD. The V and J ends lost 0 bases and 0 bases respectively, with 9 bases between them. There are 16 residues in the CDR3. This clone was seen a handful of times. The antigen is undetermined. This receptor was taken from a person aged 45-60 years with breast cancer. The chain uses TRBV10-3 and TRBJ1-5; no firm D call. The sequenced sample consisted of blood. The CDR3 loop is CAISESPDRSNQPQHF. The DNA of the CDR3 is TGTGCCATCAGTGAGTCCCCGGACCGTAGCAATCAGCCCCAGCATTTT.